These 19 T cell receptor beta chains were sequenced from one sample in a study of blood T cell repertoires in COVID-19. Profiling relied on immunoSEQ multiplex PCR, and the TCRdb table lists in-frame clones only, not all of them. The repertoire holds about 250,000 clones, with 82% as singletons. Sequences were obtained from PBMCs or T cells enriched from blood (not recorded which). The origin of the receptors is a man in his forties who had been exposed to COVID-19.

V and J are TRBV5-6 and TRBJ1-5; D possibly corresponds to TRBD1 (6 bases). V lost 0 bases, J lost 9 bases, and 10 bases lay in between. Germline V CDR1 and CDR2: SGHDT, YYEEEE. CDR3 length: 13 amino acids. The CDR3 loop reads CASSLGGRWPQHF. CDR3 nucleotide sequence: TGTGCCAGCAGCTTGGGGGGGCGATGGCCCCAGCATTTT.

The CDR3 bases are TGTGCCAGCAGCCCTCGTTCGGCGGGGGTAGCTGTCGGGGAGCTGTTTTTT. It translates to CASSPRSAGVAVGELFF. The genes are TRBV7-8 and TRBJ2-2, with 7 bases fitting TRBD2. The CDR3 consists of 17 residues. CDR1 is SGHVS and CDR2 is FQNEAQ in the germline V gene. V shed 5 bases and J 7 bases; nucleotides not matched to a gene: 16.

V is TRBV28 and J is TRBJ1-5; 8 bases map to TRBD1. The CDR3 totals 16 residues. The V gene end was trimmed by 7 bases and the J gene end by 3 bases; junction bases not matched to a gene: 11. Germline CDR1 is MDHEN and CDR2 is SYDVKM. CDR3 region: CASKTSGQAINQPQHF. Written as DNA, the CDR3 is TGTGCCAGCAAAACCTCGGGACAGGCGATCAATCAGCCCCAGCATTTT. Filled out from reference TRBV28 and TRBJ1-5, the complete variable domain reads DVKVTQSSRYLVKRTGEKVFLECVQDMDHENMFWYRQDPGLGLRLIYFSYDVKMKEKGDIPEGYSVSREKKERFSLILESASTNQTSMYLCASKTSGQAINQPQHFGDGTRLSIL.

The chain's CDR3 is CASSRRTIAGVETQYF. Here the CDR3 DNA reads TGTGCCAGCAGCCGCAGGACCATAGCGGGAGTTGAGACCCAGTACTTC. This sequence joins TRBV7-6 and TRBJ2-5; 9 nucleotides agree with TRBD2. The junction had 12 bases not matched to a gene; V was cut back by 5 bases and J by 5 bases. This CDR3 has 16 amino acids. CDR1 is SGHVS, CDR2 FNYEAQ, per germline. The whole variable domain, remainder taken from reference TRBV7-6 and TRBJ2-5, is GAGVSQSPRYKVTKRGQDVALRCDPISGHVSLYWYRQALGQGPEFLTYFNYEAQQDKSGLPNDRFSAERPEGSISTLTIQRTEQRDSAMYRCASSRRTIAGVETQYFGPGTRLLVL.

DNA of the CDR3: TGTGCCAGCAGCTTTCGCGGGGAGGACGAGCAGTACTTC. Translation: CASSFRGEDEQYF. This chain uses TRBV13 with TRBJ2-7, with TRBD2 as a possible D gene (6 bases). The germline V gene encodes CDR1 PRHDT and CDR2 FYEKMQ (reference sequence). The CDR3 extends over 13 amino acids. The V and J ends lost 3 bases and 5 bases respectively, with 11 bases between them. Combining the CDR3 with reference TRBV13 and TRBJ2-7 gives the whole variable domain AAGVIQSPRHLIKEKRETATLKCYPIPRHDTVYWYQQGPGQDPQFLISFYEKMQSDKGSIPDRFSAQQFSDYHSELNMSSLELGDSALYFCASSFRGEDEQYFGPGTRLTVT.

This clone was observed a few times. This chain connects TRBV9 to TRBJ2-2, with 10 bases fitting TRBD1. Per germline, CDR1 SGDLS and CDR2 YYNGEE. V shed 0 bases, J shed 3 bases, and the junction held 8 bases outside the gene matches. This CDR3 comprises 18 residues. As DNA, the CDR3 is TGTGCCAGCAGCGTAGGGGACAGGGGTCATCATTACACCGGGGAGCTGTTTTTT. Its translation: CASSVGDRGHHYTGELFF.

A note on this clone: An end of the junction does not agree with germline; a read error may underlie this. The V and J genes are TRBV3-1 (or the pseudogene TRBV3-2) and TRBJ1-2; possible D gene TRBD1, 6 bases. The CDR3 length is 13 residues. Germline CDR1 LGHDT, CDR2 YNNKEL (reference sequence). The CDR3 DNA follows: TGTGCCAGCACCCAACAGGGTATCTATGGCTACACCTTC. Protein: CASTQQGIYGYTF.

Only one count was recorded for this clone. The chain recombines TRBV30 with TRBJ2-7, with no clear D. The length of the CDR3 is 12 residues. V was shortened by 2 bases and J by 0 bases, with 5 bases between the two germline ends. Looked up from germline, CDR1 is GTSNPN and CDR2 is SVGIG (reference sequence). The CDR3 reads CAWSFGSYEQYF. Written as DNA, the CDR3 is TGTGCCTGGAGTTTCGGCTCCTACGAGCAGTACTTC.

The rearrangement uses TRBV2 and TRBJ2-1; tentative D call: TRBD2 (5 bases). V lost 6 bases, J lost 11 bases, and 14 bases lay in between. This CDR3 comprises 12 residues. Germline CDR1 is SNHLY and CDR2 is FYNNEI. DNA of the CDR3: TGTGCCAGCAGCCCGGAACTAGACAAGCAGTTCTTC. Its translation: CASSPELDKQFF. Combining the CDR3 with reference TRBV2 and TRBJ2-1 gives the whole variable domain EPEVTQTPSHQVTQMGQEVILRCVPISNHLYFYWYRQILGQKVEFLVSFYNNEISEKSEIFDDQFSVERPDGSNFTLKIRSTKLEDSAMYFCASSPELDKQFFGPGTRLTVL.

The chain's CDR3 is CASTGQVMNTEAFF. CDR3 bases: TGCGCCAGTACGGGACAGGTCATGAACACTGAAGCTTTCTTT. This chain links TRBV5-1 with TRBJ1-1; 8 positions agree with TRBD1. J lost 0 bases, V lost 8 bases, and 6 bases had no gene match. Germline V CDR1 and CDR2: SGHRS, YFSETQ. The length of the CDR3 is 14 residues.

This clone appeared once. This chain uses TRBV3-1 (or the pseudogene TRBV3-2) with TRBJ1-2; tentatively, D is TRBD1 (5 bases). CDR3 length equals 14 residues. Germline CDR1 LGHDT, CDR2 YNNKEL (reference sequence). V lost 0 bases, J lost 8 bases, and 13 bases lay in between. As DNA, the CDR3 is TGTGCCAGCAGCCAAGATTCCCAGGGTCGAGGCTACACCTTC. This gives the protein CASSQDSQGRGYTF.

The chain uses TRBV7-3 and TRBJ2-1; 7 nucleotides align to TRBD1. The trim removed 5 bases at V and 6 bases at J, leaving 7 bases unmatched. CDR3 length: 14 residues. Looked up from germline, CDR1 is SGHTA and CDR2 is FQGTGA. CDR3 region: CASSPQTGANEQFF. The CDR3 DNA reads TGTGCCAGCAGCCCCCAAACAGGGGCCAATGAGCAGTTCTTC.

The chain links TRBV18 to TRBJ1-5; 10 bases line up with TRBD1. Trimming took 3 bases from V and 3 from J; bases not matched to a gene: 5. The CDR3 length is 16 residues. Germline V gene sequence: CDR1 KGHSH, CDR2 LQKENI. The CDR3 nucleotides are TGTGCCAGCTCACCCGAGGGACAGGGGCTCAATCAGCCCCAGCATTTT. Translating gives CASSPEGQGLNQPQHF.

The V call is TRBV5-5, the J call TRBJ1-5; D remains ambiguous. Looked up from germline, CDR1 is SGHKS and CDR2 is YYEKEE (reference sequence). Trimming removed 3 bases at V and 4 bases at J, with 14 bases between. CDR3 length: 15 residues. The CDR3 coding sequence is TGTGCCAGCAGCTCATTCCCCAGTAATAATCAGCCCCAGCATTTT. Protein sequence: CASSSFPSNNQPQHF. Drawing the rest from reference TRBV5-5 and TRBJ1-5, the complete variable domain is DAGVTQSPTHLIKTRGQQVTLRCSPISGHKSVSWYQQVLGQGPQFIFQYYEKEERGRGNFPDRFSARQFPNYSSELNVNALLLGDSALYLCASSSFPSNNQPQHFGDGTRLSIL.

Written as DNA, the CDR3 is TGTGCCAGCAGCCGAGAAGATACGCAGTATTTT. Encoded protein: CASSREDTQYF. This sequence joins TRBV11-3 and TRBJ2-3; no definite D call. The CDR3 sequence is 11 residues long. The germline CDR1 and CDR2 sequences are SGHNT and YENEEA. Deletions cut 5 bases from V and 5 bases from J, with 5 bases between.

The CDR3 spells CASRGTSGSYEQYF. DNA for the CDR3: TGCGCCAGCCGCGGGACTAGCGGCTCCTACGAGCAGTACTTC. The chain recombines TRBV4-1 with TRBJ2-7, with 11 nucleotides matching TRBD2. With 8 bases clipped from V and 0 bases from J, the junction kept 3 bases outside the gene matches. The CDR3 is made up of 14 amino acids. Germline V gene data show CDR1 as MGHRA and CDR2 as YSYEKL.

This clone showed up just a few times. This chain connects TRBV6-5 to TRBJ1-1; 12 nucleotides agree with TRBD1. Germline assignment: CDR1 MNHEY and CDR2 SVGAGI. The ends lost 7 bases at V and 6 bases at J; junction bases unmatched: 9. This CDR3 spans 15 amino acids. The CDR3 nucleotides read TGTGCCAGCATGGGACAGGGGGCCGGAGTGGCTGAAGCTTTCTTT. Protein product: CASMGQGAGVAEAFF.

The CDR3 bases are TGTGCCAGCAGCGGTAGCAGGGGGCCCTACGAGCAGTACTTC. It translates to CASSGSRGPYEQYF. The chain combines TRBV11-2 with TRBJ2-7; 8 bases line up with TRBD1. Germline CDR1 is SGHAT and CDR2 is FQNNGV. The length of the CDR3 is 14 residues. Trimming cost V 5 bases and J 2 bases; bases outside gene matches: 5.

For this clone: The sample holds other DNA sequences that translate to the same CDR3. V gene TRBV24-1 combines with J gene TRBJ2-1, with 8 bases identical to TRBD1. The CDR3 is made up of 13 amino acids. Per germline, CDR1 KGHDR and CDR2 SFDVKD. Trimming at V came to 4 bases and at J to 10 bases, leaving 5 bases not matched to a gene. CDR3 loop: CATSDPGGNEQFF. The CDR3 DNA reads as TGTGCCACCAGTGACCCAGGGGGCAACGAGCAGTTCTTC.